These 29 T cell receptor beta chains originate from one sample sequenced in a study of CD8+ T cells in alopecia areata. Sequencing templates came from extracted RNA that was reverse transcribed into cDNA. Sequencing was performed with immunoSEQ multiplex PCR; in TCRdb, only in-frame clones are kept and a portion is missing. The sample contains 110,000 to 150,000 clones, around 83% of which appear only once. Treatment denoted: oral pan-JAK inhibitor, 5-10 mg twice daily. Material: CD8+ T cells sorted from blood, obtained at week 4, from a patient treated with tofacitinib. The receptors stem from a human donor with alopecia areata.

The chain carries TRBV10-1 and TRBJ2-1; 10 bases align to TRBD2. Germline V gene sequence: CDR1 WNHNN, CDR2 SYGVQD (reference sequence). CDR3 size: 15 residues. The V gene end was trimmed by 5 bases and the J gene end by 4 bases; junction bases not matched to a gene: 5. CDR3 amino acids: CASSSPAGGYNEQFF. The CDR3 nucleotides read TGCGCCAGCAGTAGCCCAGCGGGAGGGTACAATGAGCAGTTCTTC.

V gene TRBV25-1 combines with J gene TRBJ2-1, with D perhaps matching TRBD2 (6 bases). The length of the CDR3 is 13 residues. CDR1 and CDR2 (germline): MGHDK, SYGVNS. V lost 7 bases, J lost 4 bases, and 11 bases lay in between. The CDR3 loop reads CASIGTFYNEQFF. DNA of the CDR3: TGTGCCAGCATAGGGACTTTTTACAATGAGCAGTTCTTC.

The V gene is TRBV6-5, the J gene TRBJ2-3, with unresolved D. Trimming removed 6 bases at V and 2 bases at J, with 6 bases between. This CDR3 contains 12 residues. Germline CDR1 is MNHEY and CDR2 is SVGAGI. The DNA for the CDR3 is TGTGCCAGCAGGGACCTCACAGATACGCAGTATTTT. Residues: CASRDLTDTQYF.

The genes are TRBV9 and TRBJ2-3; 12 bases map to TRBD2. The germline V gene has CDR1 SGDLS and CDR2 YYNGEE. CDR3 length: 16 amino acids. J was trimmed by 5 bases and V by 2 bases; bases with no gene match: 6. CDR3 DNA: TGTGCCAGCAGCGTCCCTAGCGGGGGGGCTGAAGATACGCAGTATTTT. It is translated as CASSVPSGGAEDTQYF.

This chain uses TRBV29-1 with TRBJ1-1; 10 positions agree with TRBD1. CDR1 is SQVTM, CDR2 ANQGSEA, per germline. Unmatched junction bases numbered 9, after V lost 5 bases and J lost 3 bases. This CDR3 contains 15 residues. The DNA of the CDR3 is TGCAGCGTTTATACCCCGGGACAGGGGTACACTGAAGCTTTCTTT. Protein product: CSVYTPGQGYTEAFF.

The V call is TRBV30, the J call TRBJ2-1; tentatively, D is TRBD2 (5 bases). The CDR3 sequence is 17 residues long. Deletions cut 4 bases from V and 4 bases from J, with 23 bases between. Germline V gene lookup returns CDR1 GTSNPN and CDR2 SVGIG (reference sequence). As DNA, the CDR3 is TGTGCCTGGAATCCAGCGACGGGGATTCTCGGGTACAATGAGCAGTTCTTC. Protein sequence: CAWNPATGILGYNEQFF. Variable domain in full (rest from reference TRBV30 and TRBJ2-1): SQTIHQWPATLVQPVGSPLSLECTVEGTSNPNLYWYRQAAGRGLQLLFYSVGIGQISSEVPQNLSASRPQDRQFILSSKKLLLSDSGFYLCAWNPATGILGYNEQFFGPGTRLTVL.

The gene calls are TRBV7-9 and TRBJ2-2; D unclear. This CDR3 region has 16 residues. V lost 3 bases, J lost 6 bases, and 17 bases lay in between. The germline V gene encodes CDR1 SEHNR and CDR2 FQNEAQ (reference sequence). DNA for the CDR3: TGTGCCAGCAGCTTTAAGTTTCAGGAGTTAGCCGGGGAGCTGTTTTTT. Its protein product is CASSFKFQELAGELFF.

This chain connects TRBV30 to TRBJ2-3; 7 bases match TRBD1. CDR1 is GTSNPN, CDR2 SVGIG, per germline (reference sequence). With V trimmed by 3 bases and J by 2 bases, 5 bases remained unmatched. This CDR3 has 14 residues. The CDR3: CAWSGTAYTDTQYF. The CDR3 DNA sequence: TGTGCCTGGAGCGGGACAGCCTACACAGATACGCAGTATTTT.

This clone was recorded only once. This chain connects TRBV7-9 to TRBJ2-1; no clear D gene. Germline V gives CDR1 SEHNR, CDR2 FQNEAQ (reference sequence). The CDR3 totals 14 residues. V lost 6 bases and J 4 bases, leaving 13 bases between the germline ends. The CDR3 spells CASSQTTSYNEQFF. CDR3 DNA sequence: TGTGCCAGCAGTCAAACGACGAGTTACAATGAGCAGTTCTTC.

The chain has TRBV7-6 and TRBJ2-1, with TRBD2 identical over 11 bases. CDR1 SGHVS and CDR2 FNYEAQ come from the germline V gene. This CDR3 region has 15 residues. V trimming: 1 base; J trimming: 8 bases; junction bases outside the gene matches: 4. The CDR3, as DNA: TGTGCCAGCAGCTTAGGATTAGCGGGAGGGGATGAGCAGTTCTTC. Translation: CASSLGLAGGDEQFF. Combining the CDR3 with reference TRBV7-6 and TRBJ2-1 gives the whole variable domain GAGVSQSPRYKVTKRGQDVALRCDPISGHVSLYWYRQALGQGPEFLTYFNYEAQQDKSGLPNDRFSAERPEGSISTLTIQRTEQRDSAMYRCASSLGLAGGDEQFFGPGTRLTVL.

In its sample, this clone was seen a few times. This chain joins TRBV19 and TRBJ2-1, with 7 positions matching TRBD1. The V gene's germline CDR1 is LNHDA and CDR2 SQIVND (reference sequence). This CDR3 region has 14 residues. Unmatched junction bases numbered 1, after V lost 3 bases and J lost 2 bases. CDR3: CASSMGTAYNEQFF. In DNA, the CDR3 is TGTGCCAGTAGTATGGGGACAGCCTACAATGAGCAGTTCTTC.

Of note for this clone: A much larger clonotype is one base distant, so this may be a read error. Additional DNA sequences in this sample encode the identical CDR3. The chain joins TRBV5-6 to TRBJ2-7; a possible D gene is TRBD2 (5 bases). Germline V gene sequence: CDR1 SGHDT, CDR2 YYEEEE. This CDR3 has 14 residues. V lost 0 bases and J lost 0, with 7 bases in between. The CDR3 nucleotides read TGTGCCAGCAGCTTGGGAGGGAGCTCCTACGAGCAGTACTTC. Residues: CASSLGGSSYEQYF.

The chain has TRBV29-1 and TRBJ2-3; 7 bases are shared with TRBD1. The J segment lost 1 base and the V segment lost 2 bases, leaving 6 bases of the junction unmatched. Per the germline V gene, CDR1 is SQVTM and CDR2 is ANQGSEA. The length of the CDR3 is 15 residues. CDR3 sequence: CSVERGQTGTDTQYF. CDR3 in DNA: TGCAGCGTTGAAAGGGGGCAGACAGGCACAGATACGCAGTATTTT.

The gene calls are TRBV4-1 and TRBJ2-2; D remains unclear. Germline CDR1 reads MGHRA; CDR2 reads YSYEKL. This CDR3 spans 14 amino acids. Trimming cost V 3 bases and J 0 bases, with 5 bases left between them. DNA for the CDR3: TGCGCCAGCAGCCAGGCCACGAACACCGGGGAGCTGTTTTTT. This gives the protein CASSQATNTGELFF.

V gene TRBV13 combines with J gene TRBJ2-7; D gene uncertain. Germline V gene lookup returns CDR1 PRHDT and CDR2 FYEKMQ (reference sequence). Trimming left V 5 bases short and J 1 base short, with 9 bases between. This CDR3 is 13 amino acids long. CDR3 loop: CASSHVGSYEQYF. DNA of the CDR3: TGTGCCAGCAGCCATGTGGGGTCCTACGAGCAGTACTTC.

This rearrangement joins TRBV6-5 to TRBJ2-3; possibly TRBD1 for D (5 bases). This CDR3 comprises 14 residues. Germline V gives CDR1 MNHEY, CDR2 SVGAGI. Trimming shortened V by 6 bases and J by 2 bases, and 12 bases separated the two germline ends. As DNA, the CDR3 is TGTGCCAGCAGCCAACAGGAGTCCACAGATACGCAGTATTTT. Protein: CASSQQESTDTQYF.

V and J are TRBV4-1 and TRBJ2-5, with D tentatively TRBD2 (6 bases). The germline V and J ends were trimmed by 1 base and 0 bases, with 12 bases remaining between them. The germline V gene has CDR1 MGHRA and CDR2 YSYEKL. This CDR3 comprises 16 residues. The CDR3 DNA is TGCGCCAGCAGCCAAGGTTCTAGCGAAAACCAAGAGACCCAGTACTTC. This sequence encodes CASSQGSSENQETQYF.

The CDR3 region is CSVEDGQNTEAFF. The CDR3 DNA reads TGCAGCGTTGAAGATGGCCAGAACACTGAAGCTTTCTTT. The rearrangement links TRBV29-1 to TRBJ1-1; no clear D gene. Trimming cost V 0 bases and J 1 base, with 6 bases left between them. The germline gives CDR1 SQVTM, CDR2 ANQGSEA. The CDR3 totals 13 residues.

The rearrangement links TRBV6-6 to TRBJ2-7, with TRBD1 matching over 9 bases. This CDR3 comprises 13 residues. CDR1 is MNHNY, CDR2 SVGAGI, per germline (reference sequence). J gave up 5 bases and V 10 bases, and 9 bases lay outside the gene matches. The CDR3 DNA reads TGTGCCACTTCATTACAGGGGGCACACGAGCAGTACTTC. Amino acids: CATSLQGAHEQYF.

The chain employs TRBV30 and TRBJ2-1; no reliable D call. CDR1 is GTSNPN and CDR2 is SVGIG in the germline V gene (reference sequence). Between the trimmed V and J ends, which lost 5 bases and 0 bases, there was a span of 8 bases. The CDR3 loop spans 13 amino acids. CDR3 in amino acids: CAWDWSSYNEQFF. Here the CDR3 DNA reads TGTGCCTGGGACTGGAGCTCCTACAATGAGCAGTTCTTC.

CDR3 region: CASPMTSAGNTGELFF. The CDR3 coding sequence is TGTGCCTCGCCGATGACTTCCGCGGGGAACACCGGGGAGCTGTTTTTT. This rearrangement joins TRBV30 to TRBJ2-2, with D perhaps matching TRBD2 (5 bases). V was cut by 7 bases and J by 1 base, with 19 bases left in between. The V gene's germline CDR1 is GTSNPN and CDR2 SVGIG (reference sequence). The CDR3 is made up of 16 amino acids.

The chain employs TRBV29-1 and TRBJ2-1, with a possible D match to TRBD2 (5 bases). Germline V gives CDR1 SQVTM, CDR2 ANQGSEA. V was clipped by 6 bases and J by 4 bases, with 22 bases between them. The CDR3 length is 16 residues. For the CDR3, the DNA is TGCAGCGTCCGGAAGATTAGCGAAGACTTTTACAATGAGCAGTTCTTC. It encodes CSVRKISEDFYNEQFF.

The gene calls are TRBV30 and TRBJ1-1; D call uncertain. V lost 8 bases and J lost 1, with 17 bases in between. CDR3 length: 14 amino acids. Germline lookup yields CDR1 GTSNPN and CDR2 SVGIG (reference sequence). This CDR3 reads CAGRQEAPNTEAFF. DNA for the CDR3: TGTGCCGGAAGACAAGAGGCCCCGAACACTGAAGCTTTCTTT.

CDR3 amino acids: CSAARANSGNTIYF. CDR3 sequence (DNA): TGCAGCGCCGCACGGGCCAACTCTGGAAACACCATATATTTT. The V and J genes are TRBV29-1 and TRBJ1-3, with no clear D. CDR1 and CDR2 (germline): SQVTM, ANQGSEA. The CDR3 covers 14 residues. Trimming left V 7 bases short and J 0 bases short, with 13 bases between. The complete variable domain, with remaining parts taken from reference TRBV29-1 and TRBJ1-3, reads SAVISQKPSRDICQRGTSLTIQCQVDSQVTMMFWYRQQPGQSLTLIATANQGSEATYESGFVIDKFPISRPNLTFSTLTVSNMSPEDSSIYLCSAARANSGNTIYFGEGSWLTVV.

CDR3 sequence: CASRELPSSYNEQFF. In DNA, the CDR3 is TGTGCCAGCAGGGAACTTCCGAGCTCCTACAATGAGCAGTTCTTC. The J gene is TRBJ2-1, the V gene TRBV5-4; D not certain. V lost 5 bases to trimming and J lost 0 bases, with 12 bases between them. The CDR3 has 15 residues. CDR1 is SGHNT, CDR2 YYREEE, per germline (reference sequence). Filled out from reference TRBV5-4 and TRBJ2-1, the complete variable domain reads ETGVTQSPTHLIKTRGQQVTLRCSSQSGHNTVSWYQQALGQGPQFIFQYYREEENGRGNFPPRFSGLQFPNYSSELNVNALELDDSALYLCASRELPSSYNEQFFGPGTRLTVL.

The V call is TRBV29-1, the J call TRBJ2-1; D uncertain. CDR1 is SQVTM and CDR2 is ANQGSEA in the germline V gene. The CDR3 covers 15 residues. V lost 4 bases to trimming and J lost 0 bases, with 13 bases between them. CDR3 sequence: CSVAGVRSSYNEQFF. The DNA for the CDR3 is TGCAGCGTTGCGGGTGTCAGGAGCTCCTACAATGAGCAGTTCTTC.

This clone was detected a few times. The CDR3 bases are TGTGCCAGCAGTGAAACACGGGACAGTTCCTACGAGCAGTACTTC. Protein sequence: CASSETRDSSYEQYF. This rearrangement joins TRBV25-1 to TRBJ2-7, with TRBD1 matching 7 bases. Germline CDR1 is MGHDK and CDR2 is SYGVNS. The CDR3 spans 15 residues. V dropped 2 bases and J dropped 1; count of bases not matched to a gene: 5.

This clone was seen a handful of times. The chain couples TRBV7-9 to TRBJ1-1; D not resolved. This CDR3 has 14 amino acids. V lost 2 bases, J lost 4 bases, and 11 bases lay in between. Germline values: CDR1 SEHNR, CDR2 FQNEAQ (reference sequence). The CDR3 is CASSLMGGSTEAFF. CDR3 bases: TGTGCCAGCAGCTTAATGGGTGGTAGCACTGAAGCTTTCTTT. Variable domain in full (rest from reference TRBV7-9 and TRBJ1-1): DTGVSQNPRHKITKRGQNVTFRCDPISEHNRLYWYRQTLGQGPEFLTYFQNEAQLEKSRLLSDRFSAERPKGSFSTLEIQRTEQGDSAMYLCASSLMGGSTEAFFGQGTRLTVV.

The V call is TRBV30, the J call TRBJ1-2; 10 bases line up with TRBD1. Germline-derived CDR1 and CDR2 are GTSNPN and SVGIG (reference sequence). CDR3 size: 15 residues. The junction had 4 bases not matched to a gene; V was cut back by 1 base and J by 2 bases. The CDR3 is CAWSASDRGNYGYTF. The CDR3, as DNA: TGTGCCTGGAGTGCATCGGACAGGGGGAACTATGGCTACACCTTC.